This TCR beta chain was captured by sequencing in a study of CD8 T cells in Susac syndrome. Comment on this clonotype: Antigen: not known.

The V and J ends lost 5 bases and 2 bases respectively, with 13 bases between them. The CDR3 runs to 14 residues. The germline gives CDR1 SQVTM, CDR2 ANQGSEA. Notes on the study in general: The number of individuals included in the study's TCR sequencing and HLA analysis was acknowledged as relatively small.

Sequencing of TCR beta was performed on blood CD8+ and CD4+ T cells. TEMRA cells underwent FACS enrichment and CD8+ and CD4+ T cells underwent negative isolation. cDNA came from 0.5 to 1 ug RNA primed by random hexamers. Amplification of the TCR beta CDR3 was carried out by immunoSEQ multiplex PCR, which spanned a total of 54 Vbeta and 13 Jbeta segments. TCRdb analysed the immunoSEQ multiplex PCR reads with MiXCR anew, one entry per CDR3 protein. The sample carries 200,000 or so distinct CDR3 sequences, nearly 95% recorded once. Sequencing was done on a sample of CD4+ T cells from PBMCs. This sequence joins TRBV29-1 and TRBJ2-4, with D possibly TRBD1 on 5 matching bases. This clonotype was sampled from a human donor with multiple sclerosis. CDR3 bases: TGCAGCGTTTCAGGGATTGGGACCAAAAACATTCAGTACTTC. Translation: CSVSGIGTKNIQYF.